This T cell receptor beta chain was identified in a study of T cell responses to AZD1222 COVID-19 vaccine (dated by TCRdb to the early 2020s). Context from the whole study: AZD1222 recipients whose second dose came at about 4 weeks and those whose second dose came at about 12 weeks were combined into one group, since spike-specific TCR depth and breadth did not differ between the two schedules. Trial participants were enrolled by age into subgroups of 18-55, 56-69 and 70-plus years, and around 150, 28 and 57 TCR-sequenced participants, respectively, were included in these subgroups. A total of over 230 trial participants underwent TCR sequencing, of whom roughly 210 received two doses of AZD1222 and some 26 received two doses of the MenACWY control vaccine. Study-wide findings and limitations: A significant rise in spike-specific TCR breadth and depth was observed after two AZD1222 doses relative to day 0 and relative to MenACWY recipients. Conclusions about previously exposed vaccinees are limited, since just 6 or 7 AZD1222 recipients were seropositive for SARS-CoV-2 at baseline. The whole spike protein was spanned by vaccine-associated CD4 TCRs, and dominant responses were seen in regions 160-218 and 743-854. The 56-69-year group was small, and its depth increase did not reach significance, likely because of low power. Epitopes outside the regions mutated in the B.1.351 and B.1.1.7 variants were reportedly recognized by nearly half of the unique spike-specific TCRs. Because no day 14 peak-response samples were available, the repertoires could be characterized only after the peak T cell response. Participants were mostly white British and included more females than males, and it was suggested by the authors that clonal diversity may have been underestimated.

The time point label for this specimen denotes: baseline before first vaccination. Samples from vaccinated people were obtained from the UK trials COV001 and COV002, which included a single-blind randomized controlled phase 2/3 trial of AZD1222 (ChAdOx1 nCoV-19) in healthy adults. Trial participant PBMC samples were collected at day 0 and day 28 after the second dose for TCRbeta chain sequencing. The CDR3 regions of human TCRbeta chains were analyzed by immunosequencing. Regarding the original processing steps: TCRs in the repertoires were matched against a reference library of SARS-CoV-2-specific TCRs that had been generated with the MIRA antigen-specificity platform. Breadth was defined as the fraction of unique TCRs that were SARS-CoV-2-associated, and depth was defined as the fraction of total T cells that were SARS-CoV-2-associated. Using the MIRA data, each spike-specific TCR was mapped to the spike region that the TCR reacts to and placed in a CD4 or CD8 class. Log10-transformed breadth and depth values were compared by one-way ANOVA with Sidak's multiple comparisons tests. Not all clones reach the TCRdb copy of this immuneACCESS table, which keeps in-frame sequences only. Checked studies attribute under half of the gap to unresolved V genes and leave the rest unexplained. V and J calls and clone size are copied from that table; D and trimming were computed from the DNA. The table for this sample lists approximately 190,000 clones; almost 95% of them were counted only once. The biggest ten clones account for roughly 1.4% of the sample.

Trimming takes 1 base from V and 4 bases from J, and the germline ends sit 2 bases apart. CDR1 MNHNS and CDR2 SASEGT were looked up in the germline V gene. CDR3 length: 12 amino acids, cysteine to phenylalanine. The retained sequence is limited to the CDR3, 36 bases, with the frame set at the first base. In regard to this clone: Its antigen remains unidentified. The input lacks base qualities; no much larger clone sits a single base away.

The TCR originated in an adult in good health. Source: peripheral blood, taken on day 0 of AZD1222 vaccination. The receptor chain draws on TRBV6-1 and TRBJ1-5; there is no confident call for the D gene. In nucleotide form, the sequence is TGTGCCAGCAGTGAAGGAAATCAGCCCCAGCATTTT. Its translation is CASSEGNQPQHF.